This T cell receptor beta chain derives from a study of CD8 T cells in Susac syndrome. Note on this clonotype: Its specificity is not known.

It was with random hexamers that roughly 0.5 to 1 ug RNA was reverse transcribed. Across 54 Vbeta and 13 Jbeta, TCR beta CDR3 was amplified with immunoSEQ multiplex PCR. TCRdb analysed the immunoSEQ multiplex PCR reads with MiXCR anew, one entry per CDR3 protein. The sample has approximately 190,000 distinct CDR3 sequences; around 90% are singletons. General study findings and limits: The study's TCR sequencing and HLA analysis drew on a certain number of individuals. That number was acknowledged as relatively small.

TEMRA cells were FACS-enriched, unlike CD8+ and CD4+ T cells, which were negatively isolated. The CDR3 has 16 amino acids. Germline V gene sequence: CDR1 SEHNR, CDR2 FQNEAQ (reference sequence). The V segment lost 4 bases and the J segment 6 bases; nucleotides outside the gene matches: 10. The sequence came from a human donor with Susac syndrome. Sequenced: CD4+ T cells from PBMCs. J is TRBJ1-3 and V is TRBV7-9; TRBD1 matches at 9 bases. CDR3 amino acids: CASSYGGQGLENTIYF. Here the CDR3 DNA reads TGTGCCAGCAGCTACGGGGGACAGGGACTCGAAAACACCATATATTTT.